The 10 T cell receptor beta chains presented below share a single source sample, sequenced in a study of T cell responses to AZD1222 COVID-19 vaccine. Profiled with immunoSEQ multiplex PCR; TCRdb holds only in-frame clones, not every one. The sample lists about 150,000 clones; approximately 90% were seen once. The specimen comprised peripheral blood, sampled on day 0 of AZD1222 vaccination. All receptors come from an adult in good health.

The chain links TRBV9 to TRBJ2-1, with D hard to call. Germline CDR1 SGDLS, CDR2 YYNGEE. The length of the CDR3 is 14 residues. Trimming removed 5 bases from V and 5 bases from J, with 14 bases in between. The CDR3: CASSSVALHNEQFF. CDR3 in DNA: TGTGCCAGCAGTTCAGTAGCTTTGCACAATGAGCAGTTCTTC. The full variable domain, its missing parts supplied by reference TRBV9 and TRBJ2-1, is DSGVTQTPKHLITATGQRVTLRCSPRSGDLSVYWYQQSLDQGLQFLIQYYNGEERAKGNILERFSAQQFPDLHSELNLSSLELGDSALYFCASSSVALHNEQFFGPGTRLTVL.

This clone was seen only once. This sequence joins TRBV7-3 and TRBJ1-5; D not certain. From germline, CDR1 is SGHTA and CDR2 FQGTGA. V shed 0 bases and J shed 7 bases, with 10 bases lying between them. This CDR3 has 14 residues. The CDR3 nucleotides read TGTGCCAGCAGCTTAACAGGCTCGGGGCAGCCCCAGCATTTT. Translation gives CASSLTGSGQPQHF.

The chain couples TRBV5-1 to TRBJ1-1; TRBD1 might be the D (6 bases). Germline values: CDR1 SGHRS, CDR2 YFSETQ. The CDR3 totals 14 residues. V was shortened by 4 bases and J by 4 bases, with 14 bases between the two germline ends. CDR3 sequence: CASSGYREGTEAFF. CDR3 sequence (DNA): TGCGCCAGCAGCGGATACAGGGAAGGCACTGAAGCTTTCTTT.

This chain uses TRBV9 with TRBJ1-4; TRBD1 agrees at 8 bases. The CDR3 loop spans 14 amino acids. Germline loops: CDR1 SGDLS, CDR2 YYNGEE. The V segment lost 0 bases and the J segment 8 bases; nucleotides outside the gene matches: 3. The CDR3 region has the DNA TGTGCCAGCAGCGTAGGGACAGGGCCGGAAAAACTGTTTTTT. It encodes CASSVGTGPEKLFF.

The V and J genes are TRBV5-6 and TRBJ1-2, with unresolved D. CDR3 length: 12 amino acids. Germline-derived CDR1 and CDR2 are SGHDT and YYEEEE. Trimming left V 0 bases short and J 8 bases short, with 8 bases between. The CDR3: CASSLGTGGYTF. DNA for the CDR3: TGTGCCAGCAGCTTGGGGACGGGAGGCTACACCTTC.

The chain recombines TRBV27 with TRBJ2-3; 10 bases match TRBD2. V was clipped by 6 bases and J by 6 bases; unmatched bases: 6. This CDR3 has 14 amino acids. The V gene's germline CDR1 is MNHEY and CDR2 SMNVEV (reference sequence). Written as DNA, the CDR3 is TGTGCCAGCAGCCCAGGACTAGCGGCCGATACGCAGTATTTT. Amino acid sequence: CASSPGLAADTQYF.

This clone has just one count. CDR3 in amino acids: CASSKTVPGAHYGYTF. The CDR3 DNA reads TGTGCCAGCAGTAAAACGGTTCCCGGGGCCCACTATGGCTACACCTTC. This chain links TRBV25-1 with TRBJ1-2; weak D call: TRBD1 (5 bases). This CDR3 contains 16 residues. The germline gives CDR1 MGHDK, CDR2 SYGVNS. V was cut by 5 bases and J by 3 bases, with 19 bases left in between.

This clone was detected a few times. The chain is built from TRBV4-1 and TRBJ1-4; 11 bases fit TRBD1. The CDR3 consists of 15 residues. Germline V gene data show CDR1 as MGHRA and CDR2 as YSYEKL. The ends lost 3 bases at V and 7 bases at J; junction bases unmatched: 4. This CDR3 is CASSQAGTGGEKLFF. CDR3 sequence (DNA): TGCGCCAGCAGCCAGGCCGGGACAGGGGGTGAAAAACTGTTTTTT.

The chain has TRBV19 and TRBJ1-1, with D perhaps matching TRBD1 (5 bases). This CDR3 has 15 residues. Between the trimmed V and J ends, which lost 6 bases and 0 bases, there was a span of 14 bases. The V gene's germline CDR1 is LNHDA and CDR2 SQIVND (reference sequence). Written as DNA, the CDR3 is TGTGCCAGTAGGTACCGGGACCGACTGAACACTGAAGCTTTCTTT. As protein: CASRYRDRLNTEAFF. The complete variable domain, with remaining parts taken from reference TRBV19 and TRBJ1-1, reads DGGITQSPKYLFRKEGQNVTLSCEQNLNHDAMYWYRQDPGQGLRLIYYSQIVNDFQKGDIAEGYSVSREKKESFPLTVTSAQKNPTAFYLCASRYRDRLNTEAFFGQGTRLTVV.

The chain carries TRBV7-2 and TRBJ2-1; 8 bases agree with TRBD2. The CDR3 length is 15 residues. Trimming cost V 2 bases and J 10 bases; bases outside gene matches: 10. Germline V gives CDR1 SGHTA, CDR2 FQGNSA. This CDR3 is CASSLWSLAGQEQFF. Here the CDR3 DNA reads TGTGCCAGCAGCTTATGGTCGTTAGCGGGACAAGAGCAGTTCTTC.